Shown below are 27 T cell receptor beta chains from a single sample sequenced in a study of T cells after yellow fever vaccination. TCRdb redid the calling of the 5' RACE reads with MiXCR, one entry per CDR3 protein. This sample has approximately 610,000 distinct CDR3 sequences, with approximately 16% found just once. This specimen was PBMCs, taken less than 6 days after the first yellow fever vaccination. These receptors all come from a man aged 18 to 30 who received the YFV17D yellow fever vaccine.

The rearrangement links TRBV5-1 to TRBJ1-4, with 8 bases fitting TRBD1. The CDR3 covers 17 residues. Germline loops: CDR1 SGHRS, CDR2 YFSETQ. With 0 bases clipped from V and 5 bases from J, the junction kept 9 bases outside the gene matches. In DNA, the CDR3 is TGCGCCAGCAGCTTGGATGGCAGGGGGCCTATCAATGAAAAACTGTTTTTT. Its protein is CASSLDGRGPINEKLFF. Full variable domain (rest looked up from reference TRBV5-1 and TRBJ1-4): KAGVTQTPRYLIKTRGQQVTLSCSPISGHRSVSWYQQTPGQGLQFLFEYFSETQRNKGNFPGRFSGRQFSNSRSEMNVSTLELGDSALYLCASSLDGRGPINEKLFFGSGTQLSVL.

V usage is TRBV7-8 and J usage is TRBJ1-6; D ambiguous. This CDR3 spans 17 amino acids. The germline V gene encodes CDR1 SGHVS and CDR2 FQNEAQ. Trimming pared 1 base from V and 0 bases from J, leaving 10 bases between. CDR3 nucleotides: TGTGCCAGCAGCTTAGTGGGCGGGAGCTCCTATAATTCACCCCTCCACTTT. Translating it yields CASSLVGGSSYNSPLHF.

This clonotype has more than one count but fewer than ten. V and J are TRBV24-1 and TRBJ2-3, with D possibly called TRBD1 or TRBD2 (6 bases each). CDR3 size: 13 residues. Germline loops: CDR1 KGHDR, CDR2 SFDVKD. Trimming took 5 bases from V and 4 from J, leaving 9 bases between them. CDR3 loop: CATSAGGADTQYF. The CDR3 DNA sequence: TGTGCCACCAGTGCCGGGGGCGCAGATACGCAGTATTTT.

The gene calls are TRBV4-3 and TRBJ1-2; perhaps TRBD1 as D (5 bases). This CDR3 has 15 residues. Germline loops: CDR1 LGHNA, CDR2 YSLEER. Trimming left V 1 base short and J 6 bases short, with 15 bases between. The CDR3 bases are TGCGCCAGCAGCCAAGTCGCTTGGGACCCAGATGGCTACACCTTC. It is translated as CASSQVAWDPDGYTF.

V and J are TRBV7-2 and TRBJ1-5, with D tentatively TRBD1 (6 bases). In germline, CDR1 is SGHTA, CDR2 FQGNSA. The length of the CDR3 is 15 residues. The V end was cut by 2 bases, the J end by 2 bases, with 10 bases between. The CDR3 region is CASSLRTVGNQPQHF. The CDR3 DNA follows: TGTGCCAGCAGCTTACGGACAGTCGGCAATCAGCCCCAGCATTTT.

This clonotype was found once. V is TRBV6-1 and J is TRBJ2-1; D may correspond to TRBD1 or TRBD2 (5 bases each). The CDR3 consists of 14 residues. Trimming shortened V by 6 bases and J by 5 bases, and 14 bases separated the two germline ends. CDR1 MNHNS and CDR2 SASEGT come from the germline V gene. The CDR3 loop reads CASRGAGTHNEQFF. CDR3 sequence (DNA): TGTGCCAGCAGGGGAGCCGGGACCCACAATGAGCAGTTCTTC.

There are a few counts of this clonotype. The CDR3 sequence is CASSVIWPTGGSRGTGELFF. The CDR3 bases are TGTGCCAGCAGCGTAATCTGGCCCACAGGGGGCTCTCGGGGGACCGGGGAGCTGTTTTTT. V usage is TRBV9 and J usage is TRBJ2-2; 9 bases map to TRBD1. The J segment lost 5 bases and the V segment lost 1 base, leaving 18 bases of the junction unmatched. Germline CDR1 SGDLS, CDR2 YYNGEE. The CDR3 totals 20 residues.

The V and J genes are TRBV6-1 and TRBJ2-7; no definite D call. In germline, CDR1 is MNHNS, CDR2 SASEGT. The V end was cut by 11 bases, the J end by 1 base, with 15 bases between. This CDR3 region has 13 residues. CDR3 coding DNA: TGTGCCGCGTCACGACTGGGATCCTACGAGCAGTACTTC. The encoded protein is CAASRLGSYEQYF.

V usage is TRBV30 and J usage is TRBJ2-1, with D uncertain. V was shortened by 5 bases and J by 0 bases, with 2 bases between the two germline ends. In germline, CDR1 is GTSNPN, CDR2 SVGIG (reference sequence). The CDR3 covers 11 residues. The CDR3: CAWGSYNEQFF. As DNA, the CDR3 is TGTGCCTGGGGCTCCTACAATGAGCAGTTCTTC.

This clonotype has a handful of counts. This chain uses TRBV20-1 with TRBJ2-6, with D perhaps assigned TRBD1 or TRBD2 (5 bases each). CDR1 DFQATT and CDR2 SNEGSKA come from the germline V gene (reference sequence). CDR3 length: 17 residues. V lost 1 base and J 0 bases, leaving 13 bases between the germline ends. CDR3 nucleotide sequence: TGCAGTGCTAGAGTCGGGACCTCAATCTCTGGGGCCAACGTCCTGACTTTC. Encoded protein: CSARVGTSISGANVLTF.

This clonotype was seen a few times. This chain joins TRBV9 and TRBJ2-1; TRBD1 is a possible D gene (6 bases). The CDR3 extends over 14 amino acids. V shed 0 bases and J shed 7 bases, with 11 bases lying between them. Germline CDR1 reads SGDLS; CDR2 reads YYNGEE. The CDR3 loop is CASSVALGGNEQFF. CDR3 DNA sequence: TGTGCCAGCAGCGTAGCGTTAGGGGGAAATGAGCAGTTCTTC. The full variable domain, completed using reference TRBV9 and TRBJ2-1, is DSGVTQTPKHLITATGQRVTLRCSPRSGDLSVYWYQQSLDQGLQFLIQYYNGEERAKGNILERFSAQQFPDLHSELNLSSLELGDSALYFCASSVALGGNEQFFGPGTRLTVL.

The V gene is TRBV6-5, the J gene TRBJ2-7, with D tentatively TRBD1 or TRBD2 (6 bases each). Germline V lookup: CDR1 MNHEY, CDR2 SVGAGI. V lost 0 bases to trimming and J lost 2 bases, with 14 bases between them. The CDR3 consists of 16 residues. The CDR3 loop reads CASSYSMSRGAYEQYF. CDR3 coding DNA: TGTGCCAGCAGTTACTCGATGTCAAGGGGGGCCTACGAGCAGTACTTC.

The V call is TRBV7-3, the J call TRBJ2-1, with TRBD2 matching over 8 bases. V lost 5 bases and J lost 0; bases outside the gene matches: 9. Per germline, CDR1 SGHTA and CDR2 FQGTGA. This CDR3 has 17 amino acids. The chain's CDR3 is CASSPGGGRGSYNEQFF. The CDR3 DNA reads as TGTGCCAGCAGCCCCGGCGGGGGGCGTGGCTCCTACAATGAGCAGTTCTTC.

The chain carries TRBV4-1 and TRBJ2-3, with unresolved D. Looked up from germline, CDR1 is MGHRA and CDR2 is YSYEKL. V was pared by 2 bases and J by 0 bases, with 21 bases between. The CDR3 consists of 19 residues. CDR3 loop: CASSQYTANLRSSTDTQYF. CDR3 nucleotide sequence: TGCGCCAGCAGCCAATATACGGCGAACTTGCGGAGTAGCACAGATACGCAGTATTTT.

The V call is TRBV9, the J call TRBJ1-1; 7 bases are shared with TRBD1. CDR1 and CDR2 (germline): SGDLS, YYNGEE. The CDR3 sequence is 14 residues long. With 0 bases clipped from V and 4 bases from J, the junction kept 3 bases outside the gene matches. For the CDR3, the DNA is TGTGCCAGCAGCGTAGCCGACAGGGCCACTGAAGCTTTCTTT. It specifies CASSVADRATEAFF.

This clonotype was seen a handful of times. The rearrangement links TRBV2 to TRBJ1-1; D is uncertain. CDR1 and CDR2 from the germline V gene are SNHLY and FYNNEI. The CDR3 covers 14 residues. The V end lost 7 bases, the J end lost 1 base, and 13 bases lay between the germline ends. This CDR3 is CASKAGRSNTEAFF. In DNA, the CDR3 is TGTGCCAGCAAGGCGGGGAGATCGAACACTGAAGCTTTCTTT.

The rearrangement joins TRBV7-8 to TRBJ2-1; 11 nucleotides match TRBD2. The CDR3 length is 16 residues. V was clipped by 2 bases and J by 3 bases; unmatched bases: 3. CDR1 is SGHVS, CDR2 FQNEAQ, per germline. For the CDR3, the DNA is TGTGCCAGCAGCTTAAATAGCGGGGGGGACTACAATGAGCAGTTCTTC. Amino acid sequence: CASSLNSGGDYNEQFF.

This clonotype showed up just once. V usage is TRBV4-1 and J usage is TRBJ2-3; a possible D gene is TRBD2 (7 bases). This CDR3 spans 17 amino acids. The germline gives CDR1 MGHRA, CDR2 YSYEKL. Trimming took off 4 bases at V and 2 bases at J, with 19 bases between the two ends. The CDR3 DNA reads TGCGCCAGCAGCCCTTCCACGGGGGGCCCAAACACAGATACGCAGTATTTT. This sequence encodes CASSPSTGGPNTDTQYF.

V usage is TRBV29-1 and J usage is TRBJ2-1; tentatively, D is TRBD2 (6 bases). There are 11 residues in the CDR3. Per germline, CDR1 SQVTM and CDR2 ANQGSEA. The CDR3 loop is CSGGEYNEQFF. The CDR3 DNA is TGCTCCGGGGGAGAGTACAATGAGCAGTTCTTC.

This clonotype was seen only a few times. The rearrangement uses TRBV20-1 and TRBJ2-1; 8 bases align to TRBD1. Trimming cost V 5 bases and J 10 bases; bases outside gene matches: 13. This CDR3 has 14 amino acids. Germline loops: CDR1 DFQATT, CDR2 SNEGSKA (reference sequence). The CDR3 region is CSASGQGERLEQFF. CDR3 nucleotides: TGCAGTGCTTCCGGACAGGGTGAAAGATTGGAGCAGTTCTTC.

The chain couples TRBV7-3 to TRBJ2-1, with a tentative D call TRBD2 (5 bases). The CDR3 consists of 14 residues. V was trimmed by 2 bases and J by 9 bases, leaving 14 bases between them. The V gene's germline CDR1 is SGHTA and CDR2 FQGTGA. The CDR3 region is CASSLGLGGTEQFF. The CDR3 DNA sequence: TGTGCCAGCAGCTTAGGGCTAGGAGGCACTGAGCAGTTCTTC.

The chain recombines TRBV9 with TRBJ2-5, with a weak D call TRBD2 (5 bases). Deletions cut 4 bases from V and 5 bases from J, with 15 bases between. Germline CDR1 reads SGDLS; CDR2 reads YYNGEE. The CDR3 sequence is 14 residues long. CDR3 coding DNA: TGTGCCAGCAGCCCGAGTCAGGAGGTGGAGACCCAGTACTTC. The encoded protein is CASSPSQEVETQYF.

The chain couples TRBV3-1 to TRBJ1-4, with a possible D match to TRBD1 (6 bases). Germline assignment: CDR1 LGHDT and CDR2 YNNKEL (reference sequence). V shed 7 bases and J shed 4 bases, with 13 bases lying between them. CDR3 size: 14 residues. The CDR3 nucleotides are TGTGCCAGCACCGAAGGGGGGTTTAATGAAAAACTGTTTTTT. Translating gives CASTEGGFNEKLFF.

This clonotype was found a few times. CDR3: CASRRTGVGRGNYGYTF. In DNA, the CDR3 is TGTGCCAGCAGACGGACAGGGGTCGGACGAGGCAACTATGGCTACACCTTC. V is TRBV12-3 or TRBV12-4 and J is TRBJ1-2; 9 bases are a match to TRBD1. The trim removed 6 bases at V and 2 bases at J, leaving 13 bases unmatched. This CDR3 has 17 residues.

The CDR3 nucleotides are TGCGCCAGCAGCTTGAGTTCAGGGCAAACGACGAAAGAGACCCAGTACTTC. As protein: CASSLSSGQTTKETQYF. This sequence joins TRBV5-1 and TRBJ2-5, with TRBD1 as a possible D gene (5 bases). Trimming pared 1 base from V and 3 bases from J, leaving 19 bases between. Germline CDR1 reads SGHRS; CDR2 reads YFSETQ. This CDR3 spans 17 amino acids. Variable domain in full (rest from reference TRBV5-1 and TRBJ2-5): KAGVTQTPRYLIKTRGQQVTLSCSPISGHRSVSWYQQTPGQGLQFLFEYFSETQRNKGNFPGRFSGRQFSNSRSEMNVSTLELGDSALYLCASSLSSGQTTKETQYFGPGTRLLVL.

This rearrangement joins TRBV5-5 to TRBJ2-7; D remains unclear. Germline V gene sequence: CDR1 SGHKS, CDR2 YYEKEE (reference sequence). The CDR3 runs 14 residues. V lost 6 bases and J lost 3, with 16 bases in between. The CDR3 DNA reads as TGTGCCAGCAACCCGTCCCCTTGGGGCTACGAGCAGTACTTC. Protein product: CASNPSPWGYEQYF.

This chain's CDR3 is CASSEGLRTFKTQYF. In DNA, the CDR3 is TGTGCCAGCAGCGAAGGACTGAGGACATTTAAGACCCAGTACTTC. V is TRBV7-9 and J is TRBJ2-5; tentatively, D is TRBD1 or TRBD2 (5 bases each). V shed 5 bases and J shed 6 bases, with 19 bases lying between them. Germline V lookup: CDR1 SEHNR, CDR2 FQNEAQ (reference sequence). This CDR3 comprises 15 residues.